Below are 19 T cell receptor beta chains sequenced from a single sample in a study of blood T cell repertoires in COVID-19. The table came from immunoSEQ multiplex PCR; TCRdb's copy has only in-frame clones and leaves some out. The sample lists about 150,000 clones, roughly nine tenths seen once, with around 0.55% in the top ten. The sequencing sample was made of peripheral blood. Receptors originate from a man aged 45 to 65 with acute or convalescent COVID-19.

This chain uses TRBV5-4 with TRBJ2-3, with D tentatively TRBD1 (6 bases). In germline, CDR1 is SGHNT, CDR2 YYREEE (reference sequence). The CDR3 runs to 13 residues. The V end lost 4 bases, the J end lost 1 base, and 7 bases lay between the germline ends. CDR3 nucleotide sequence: TGTGCCAGCAGCCGACAGGGCACAGATACGCAGTATTTT. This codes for CASSRQGTDTQYF.

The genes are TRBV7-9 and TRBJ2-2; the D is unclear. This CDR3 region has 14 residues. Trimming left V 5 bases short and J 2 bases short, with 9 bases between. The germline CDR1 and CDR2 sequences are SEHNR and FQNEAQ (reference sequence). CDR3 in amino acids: CASSITLNTGELFF. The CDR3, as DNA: TGTGCCAGCAGCATAACTCTTAACACCGGGGAGCTGTTTTTT.

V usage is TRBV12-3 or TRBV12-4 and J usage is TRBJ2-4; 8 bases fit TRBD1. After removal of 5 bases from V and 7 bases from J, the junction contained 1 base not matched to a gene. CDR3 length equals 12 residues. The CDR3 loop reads CASSRQGNIQYF. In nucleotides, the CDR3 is TGTGCCAGCAGTCGACAGGGGAACATTCAGTACTTC.

The CDR3 DNA reads TGTGCCAGCAGTGTCAGGGAACAGCCCCAGCATTTT. Its translation is CASSVREQPQHF. V usage is TRBV28 and J usage is TRBJ1-5; a possible D gene is TRBD1 (5 bases). The V gene lost 5 bases and the J gene lost 7 bases, with 9 bases spanning the gap. Germline-derived CDR1 and CDR2 are MDHEN and SYDVKM. The CDR3 runs to 12 residues.

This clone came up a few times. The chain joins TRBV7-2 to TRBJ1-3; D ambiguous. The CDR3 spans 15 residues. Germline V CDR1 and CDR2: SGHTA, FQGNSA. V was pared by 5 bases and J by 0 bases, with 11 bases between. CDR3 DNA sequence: TGTGCCAGCAGCCCGGGAAGAGTCTCTGGAAACACCATATATTTT. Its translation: CASSPGRVSGNTIYF.

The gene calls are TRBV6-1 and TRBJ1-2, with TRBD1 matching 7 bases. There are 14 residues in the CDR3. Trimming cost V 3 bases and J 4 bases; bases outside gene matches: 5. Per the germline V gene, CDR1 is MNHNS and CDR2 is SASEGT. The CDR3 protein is CASSDRGTFYGYTF. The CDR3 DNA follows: TGTGCCAGCAGTGACAGGGGGACCTTCTATGGCTACACCTTC.

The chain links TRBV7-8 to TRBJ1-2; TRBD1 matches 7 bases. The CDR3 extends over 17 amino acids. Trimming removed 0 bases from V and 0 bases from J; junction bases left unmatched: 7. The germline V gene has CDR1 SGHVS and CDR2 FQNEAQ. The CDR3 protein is CASSLASGTAPNYGYTF. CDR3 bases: TGTGCCAGCAGCTTAGCATCCGGGACAGCCCCTAACTATGGCTACACCTTC.

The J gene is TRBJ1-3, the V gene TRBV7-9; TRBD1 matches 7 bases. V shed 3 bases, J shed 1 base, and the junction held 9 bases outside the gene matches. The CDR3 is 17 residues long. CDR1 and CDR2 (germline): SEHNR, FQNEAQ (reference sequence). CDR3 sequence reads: CASSFHRGTGSGNTIYF. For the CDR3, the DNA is TGTGCCAGCAGCTTTCACAGGGGCACAGGATCTGGAAACACCATATATTTT.

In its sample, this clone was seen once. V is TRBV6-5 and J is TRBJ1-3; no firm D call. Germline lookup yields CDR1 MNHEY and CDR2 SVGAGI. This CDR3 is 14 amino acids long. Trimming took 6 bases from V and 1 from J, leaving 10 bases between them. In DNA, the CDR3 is TGTGCCAGCAGCTCGGGTGATTCTGGAAACACCATATATTTT. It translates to CASSSGDSGNTIYF.

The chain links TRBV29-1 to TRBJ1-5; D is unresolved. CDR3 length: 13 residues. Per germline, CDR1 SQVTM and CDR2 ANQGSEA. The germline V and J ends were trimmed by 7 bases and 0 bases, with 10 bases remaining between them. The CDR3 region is CSAGDYSNQPQHF. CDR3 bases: TGCAGCGCCGGCGATTATAGCAATCAGCCCCAGCATTTT.

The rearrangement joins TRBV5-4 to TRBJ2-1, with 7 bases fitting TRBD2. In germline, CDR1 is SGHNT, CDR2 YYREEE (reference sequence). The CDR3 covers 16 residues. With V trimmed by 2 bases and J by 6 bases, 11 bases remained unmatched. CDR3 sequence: CASSFKTGGILNEQFF. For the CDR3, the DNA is TGTGCCAGCAGCTTCAAGACGGGAGGCATTCTCAATGAGCAGTTCTTC.

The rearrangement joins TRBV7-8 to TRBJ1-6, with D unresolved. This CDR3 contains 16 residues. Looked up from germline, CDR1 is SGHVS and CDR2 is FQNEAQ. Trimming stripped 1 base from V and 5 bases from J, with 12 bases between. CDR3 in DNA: TGTGCCAGCAGCTTAGGGGCTAGAGGGAATAATTCACCCCTCCACTTT. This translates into CASSLGARGNNSPLHF.

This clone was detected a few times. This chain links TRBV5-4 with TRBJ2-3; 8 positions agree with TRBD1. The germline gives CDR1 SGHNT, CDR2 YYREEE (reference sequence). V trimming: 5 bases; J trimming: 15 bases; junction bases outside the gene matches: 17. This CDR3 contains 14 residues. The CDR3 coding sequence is TGTGCCAGCAGTCCCGGACAGGGCCGGGGTTCGTATTATTTT. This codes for CASSPGQGRGSYYF.

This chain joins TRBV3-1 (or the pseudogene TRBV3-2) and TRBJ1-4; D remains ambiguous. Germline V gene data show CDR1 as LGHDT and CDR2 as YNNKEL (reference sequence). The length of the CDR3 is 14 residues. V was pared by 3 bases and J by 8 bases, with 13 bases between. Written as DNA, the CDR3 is TGTGCCAGCAGCCAGTGGTGGTCAGTCGAAAAACTGTTTTTT. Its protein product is CASSQWWSVEKLFF.

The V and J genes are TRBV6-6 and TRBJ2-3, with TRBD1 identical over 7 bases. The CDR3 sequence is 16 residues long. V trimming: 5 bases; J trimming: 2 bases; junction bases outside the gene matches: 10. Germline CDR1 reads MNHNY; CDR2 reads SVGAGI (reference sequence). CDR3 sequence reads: CASSPSGGQVTDTQYF. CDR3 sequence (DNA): TGTGCCAGCAGTCCCTCAGGGGGTCAGGTCACAGATACGCAGTATTTT.

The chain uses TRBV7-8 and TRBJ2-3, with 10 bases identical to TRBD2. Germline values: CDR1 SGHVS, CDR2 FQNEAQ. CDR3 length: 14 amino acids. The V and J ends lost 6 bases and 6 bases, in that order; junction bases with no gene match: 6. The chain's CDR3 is CASRQRGGPDTQYF. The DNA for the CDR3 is TGTGCCAGCAGGCAGCGGGGGGGGCCGGATACGCAGTATTTT.

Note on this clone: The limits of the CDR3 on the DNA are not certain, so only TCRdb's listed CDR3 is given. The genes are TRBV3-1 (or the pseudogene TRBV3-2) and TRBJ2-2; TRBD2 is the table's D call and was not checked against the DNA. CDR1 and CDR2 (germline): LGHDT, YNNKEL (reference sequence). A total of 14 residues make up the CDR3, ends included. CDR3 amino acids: CASSQVRRAGELFF.

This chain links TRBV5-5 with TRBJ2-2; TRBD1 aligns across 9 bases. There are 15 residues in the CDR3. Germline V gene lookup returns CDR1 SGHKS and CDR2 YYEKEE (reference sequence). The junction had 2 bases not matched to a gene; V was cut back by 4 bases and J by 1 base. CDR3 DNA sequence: TGTGCCAGCAGCGCGGGACAGGGGAACACCGGGGAGCTGTTTTTT. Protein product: CASSAGQGNTGELFF.

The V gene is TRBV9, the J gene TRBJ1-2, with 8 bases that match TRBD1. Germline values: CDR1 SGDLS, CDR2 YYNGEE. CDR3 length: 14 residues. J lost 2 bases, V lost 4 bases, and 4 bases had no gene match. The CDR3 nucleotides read TGTGCCAGCAGCCCTCAGGGGGCAAACTATGGCTACACCTTC. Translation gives CASSPQGANYGYTF. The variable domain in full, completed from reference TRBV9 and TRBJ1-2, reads DSGVTQTPKHLITATGQRVTLRCSPRSGDLSVYWYQQSLDQGLQFLIQYYNGEERAKGNILERFSAQQFPDLHSELNLSSLELGDSALYFCASSPQGANYGYTFGSGTRLTVV.